The 9 T cell receptor beta chains below all came from one sample that was sequenced in a study of cytomegalovirus exposure and HLA in healthy donors. The PCR had 60 Vbeta and 13 Jbeta primers. The assay was immunoSEQ multiplex PCR, and TCRdb's table has in-frame clones only and misses some. The repertoire holds roughly 150,000 clones, with roughly four fifths as singletons. Material: PBMCs. The receptors derive from a man aged 18-30 years in good health and CMV-seronegative.

This clone came up many times. The chain employs TRBV4-3 and TRBJ1-5, with TRBD1 matching over 9 bases. Germline CDR1 and CDR2: LGHNA and YSLEER. The CDR3 is 16 amino acids. Trimming removed 3 bases from V and 4 bases from J; junction bases left unmatched: 7. For the CDR3, the DNA is TGCGCCAGCAGCCAGGAAACCGGGACAGGGAATCAGCCCCAGCATTTT. Encoded protein: CASSQETGTGNQPQHF.

The chain is built from TRBV19 and TRBJ2-7; perhaps TRBD1 as D (5 bases). With 5 bases removed from V and 3 bases from J, the gap between germline ends came to 14 bases. The CDR3 is made up of 14 amino acids. In germline, CDR1 is LNHDA, CDR2 SQIVND (reference sequence). CDR3 DNA sequence: TGTGCCAGTAGTTCTACAGGTTATAGCTACGAGCAGTACTTC. As protein: CASSSTGYSYEQYF.

The rearrangement links TRBV19 to TRBJ1-2; D gene unclear. Looked up from germline, CDR1 is LNHDA and CDR2 is SQIVND (reference sequence). The V and J ends lost 5 bases and 1 base respectively, with 8 bases between them. The CDR3 loop spans 13 amino acids. The CDR3 region is CASSWAGNYGYTF. In nucleotides, the CDR3 is TGTGCCAGTAGTTGGGCGGGTAACTATGGCTACACCTTC.

The rearrangement uses TRBV5-6 and TRBJ2-7, with D hard to call. The CDR3 has 12 amino acids. The germline gives CDR1 SGHDT, CDR2 YYEEEE. V was pared by 0 bases and J by 5 bases, with 6 bases between. The CDR3 DNA reads TGTGCCAGCAGCTTGGTCCTTAACGAGCAGTACTTC. Protein: CASSLVLNEQYF.

The chain combines TRBV5-1 with TRBJ2-7; the D gene is possibly TRBD2 (5 bases). Trimming took 4 bases from V and 2 from J, leaving 22 bases between them. The CDR3 runs 17 residues. Germline CDR1 is SGHRS and CDR2 is YFSETQ. CDR3 sequence: CASSPGLADYITYEQYF. CDR3 nucleotides: TGCGCCAGCAGCCCCGGCCTAGCCGACTACATCACCTACGAGCAGTACTTC.

The chain uses TRBV7-2 and TRBJ2-7; tentatively, D is TRBD2 (5 bases). V lost 3 bases to trimming and J lost 3 bases, with 18 bases between them. Per germline, CDR1 SGHTA and CDR2 FQGNSA. The CDR3 is 16 residues long. The CDR3 DNA sequence: TGTGCCAGCAGCTTCGGCACCGTAGCGCCTGACTACGAGCAGTACTTC. Its translation: CASSFGTVAPDYEQYF.

The J gene is TRBJ2-1, the V gene TRBV10-3; D is unclear. Germline CDR1 is ENHRY and CDR2 is SYGVKD. This CDR3 is built from 14 residues. V lost 10 bases to trimming and J lost 6 bases, with 19 bases between them. In nucleotides, the CDR3 is TGTGCCACCCAGGATAGTGGTACCCGCAATGAGCAGTTCTTC. It yields the protein CATQDSGTRNEQFF.

V is TRBV4-3 and J is TRBJ2-1, with D perhaps matching TRBD2 (6 bases). Per the germline V gene, CDR1 is LGHNA and CDR2 is YSLEER. V shed 3 bases and J shed 8 bases, with 14 bases lying between them. This CDR3 is built from 14 residues. The CDR3 DNA follows: TGCGCCAGCAGCCAGGCGGAGGGACGCCATGAGCAGTTCTTC. It translates to CASSQAEGRHEQFF.

The V gene is TRBV15, the J gene TRBJ2-3; 9 nucleotides agree with TRBD2. CDR3 length: 16 amino acids. Germline trimming cut 2 bases from V and 6 bases from J; bases unmatched to any gene: 9. In germline, CDR1 is LNHNV, CDR2 YYDKDF (reference sequence). Here the CDR3 DNA reads TGTGCCACCAGCAGATTAGCGGGGGCGGTCGGGGATACGCAGTATTTT. As protein: CATSRLAGAVGDTQYF.